This T cell receptor beta chain was recorded in a study of blood T cell repertoires in COVID-19. In the study overall: The United States, Italy and Spain supplied acute and convalescent COVID-19 samples.

Per the original methods: Estimated nucleated cell counts came from reference gene primer amplification. Profiled with immunoSEQ multiplex PCR; TCRdb holds only in-frame clones, not every one. V and J calls plus clone size are reproduced from that table; the DNA served to infer D and trimming. The data show 100,000 to 150,000 clones, approximately 71% seen once. The CDR3 has 12 residues. Germline CDR1 GTSNPN, CDR2 SVGIG (reference sequence). The chain joins TRBV30 to TRBJ2-7, with 8 bases aligning to TRBD1. This TCR was sampled from a woman in her seventies with acute or convalescent COVID-19. Input material: peripheral blood. CDR3 sequence reads: CVADRVNYEQYF. Written as DNA, the CDR3 is TGTGTGGCGGACAGGGTCAACTACGAGCAGTACTTC.